The 12 T cell receptor beta chains in this list originate from one sample, sequenced in a study of cytomegalovirus exposure and HLA in healthy donors. In the PCR, 60 Vbeta and 13 Jbeta primers were used. Clones were read by immunoSEQ multiplex PCR, and TCRdb kept only the in-frame ones, dropping some. The sample holds about 64,000 clones, about three quarters seen once. The material sequenced was PBMCs. These receptors were taken from a male donor in good health and CMV-seropositive.

This sequence joins TRBV9 and TRBJ2-1; TRBD2 matches 7 bases. The CDR3 length is 15 residues. Trimming cost V 0 bases and J 0 bases; bases outside gene matches: 0. The germline V gene encodes CDR1 SGDLS and CDR2 YYNGEE. The CDR3 bases are TGTGCCAGCAGCGTAGGGGACTACTCCTACAATGAGCAGTTCTTC. Translated: CASSVGDYSYNEQFF. Looking up the rest from reference TRBV9 and TRBJ2-1 gives the full variable domain: DSGVTQTPKHLITATGQRVTLRCSPRSGDLSVYWYQQSLDQGLQFLIQYYNGEERAKGNILERFSAQQFPDLHSELNLSSLELGDSALYFCASSVGDYSYNEQFFGPGTRLTVL.

The chain recombines TRBV6-1 with TRBJ2-5; D is perhaps TRBD2 (5 bases). Germline V lookup: CDR1 MNHNS, CDR2 SASEGT. The CDR3 contains 13 residues. V lost 2 bases and J 5 bases, leaving 9 bases between the germline ends. CDR3 sequence: CASSERGRETQYF. The DNA for the CDR3 is TGTGCCAGCAGTGAACGGGGTCGCGAGACCCAGTACTTC.

This chain uses TRBV19 with TRBJ2-7, with 10 bases aligning to TRBD1. V was clipped by 5 bases and J by 4 bases; unmatched bases: 5. This CDR3 region has 14 residues. Germline V gene sequence: CDR1 LNHDA, CDR2 SQIVND (reference sequence). The CDR3 protein is CASSLGQGTYEQYF. The CDR3 DNA sequence: TGTGCCAGTAGTCTGGGACAGGGGACGTACGAGCAGTACTTC.

The chain recombines TRBV5-1 with TRBJ2-3; possibly TRBD2 for D (6 bases). Trimming cost V 1 base and J 5 bases, with 14 bases left between them. This CDR3 has 15 amino acids. Germline assignment: CDR1 SGHRS and CDR2 YFSETQ. This CDR3 is CASSLPGRQGDTQYF. The CDR3 nucleotides are TGCGCCAGCAGCTTGCCAGGGAGGCAGGGAGATACGCAGTATTTT.

The chain carries TRBV23-1 and TRBJ1-5; 10 bases match TRBD1. TRBV23-1 is known as an ORF, though its function is uncertain. V dropped 4 bases and J dropped 4; count of bases not matched to a gene: 1. There are 14 residues in the CDR3. The DNA for the CDR3 is TGCGCCAGCAGTCGGGGACAGGGGAATCAGCCCCAGCATTTT. This translates into CASSRGQGNQPQHF.

This clone appeared once. V usage is TRBV19 and J usage is TRBJ1-2, with 7 bases matching TRBD1. Per germline, CDR1 LNHDA and CDR2 SQIVND (reference sequence). Trimming removed 5 bases from V and 5 bases from J; junction bases left unmatched: 11. CDR3 length: 15 amino acids. CDR3 protein: CASSFSGTAIYGYTF. CDR3 sequence (DNA): TGTGCCAGTAGTTTCTCCGGGACAGCAATTTATGGCTACACCTTC. Variable domain in full (rest from reference TRBV19 and TRBJ1-2): DGGITQSPKYLFRKEGQNVTLSCEQNLNHDAMYWYRQDPGQGLRLIYYSQIVNDFQKGDIAEGYSVSREKKESFPLTVTSAQKNPTAFYLCASSFSGTAIYGYTFGSGTRLTVV.

V gene TRBV4-2 combines with J gene TRBJ2-5; 7 positions match TRBD1. This CDR3 spans 15 amino acids. The ends lost 2 bases at V and 1 base at J; junction bases unmatched: 4. Germline V gene sequence: CDR1 LGHNA, CDR2 YNFKEQ. CDR3 region: CASSQIRQGQETQYF. The DNA for the CDR3 is TGTGCCAGCAGCCAAATACGACAGGGCCAAGAGACCCAGTACTTC.

V usage is TRBV7-3 and J usage is TRBJ1-2; D is unresolved. CDR1 is SGHTA and CDR2 is FQGTGA in the germline V gene. CDR3 length equals 13 residues. Trimming stripped 5 bases from V and 3 bases from J, with 10 bases between. CDR3 amino acids: CASSPGRDYGYTF. CDR3 coding DNA: TGTGCCAGCAGCCCGGGGAGGGACTATGGCTACACCTTC.

This rearrangement joins TRBV6-5 to TRBJ1-6; TRBD1 matches at 9 bases. V shed 5 bases, J shed 7 bases, and the junction held 6 bases outside the gene matches. The CDR3 is 15 residues long. Germline CDR1 is MNHEY and CDR2 is SVGAGI. The CDR3 sequence: CASSPGDRANSPLHF. The CDR3 bases are TGTGCCAGCAGTCCGGGGGACAGGGCCAATTCACCCCTCCACTTT.

This chain connects TRBV5-8 to TRBJ2-3; 11 bases are a match to TRBD2. Germline V gene sequence: CDR1 SGHTS, CDR2 YDEGEE. V gave up 4 bases and J gave up 6 bases; unmatched junction bases: 4. The CDR3 is made up of 14 amino acids. DNA for the CDR3: TGTGCCAGCAGCCAATTAGCGGGGGGGGATACGCAGTATTTT. It specifies CASSQLAGGDTQYF.

The chain is built from TRBV6-6 and TRBJ2-7, with D perhaps TRBD1 (6 bases). CDR1 MNHNY and CDR2 SVGAGI come from the germline V gene (reference sequence). Trimming took 0 bases from V and 4 from J, leaving 13 bases between them. This CDR3 has 15 residues. For the CDR3, the DNA is TGTGCCAGCAGTTACTCACCCAGGGGTGGTTACGAGCAGTACTTC. Amino acid sequence: CASSYSPRGGYEQYF.

The genes are TRBV4-2 and TRBJ1-1, with a weak D call TRBD1 (5 bases). The CDR3 length is 15 residues. CDR1 LGHNA and CDR2 YNFKEQ come from the germline V gene. The germline V and J ends were trimmed by 4 bases and 4 bases, with 16 bases remaining between them. DNA of the CDR3: TGTGCCAGCAGCCCGGCTGGGGGGTTGACCACTGAAGCTTTCTTT. Protein sequence: CASSPAGGLTTEAFF.